The 23 T cell receptor beta chains given below trace back to one sample, sequenced in a study of shared clonotypes between healthy human individuals. The repertoire was sequenced with immunoSEQ multiplex PCR; TCRdb's copy has only in-frame clones and lacks some. The sample consists of under 2,500,000 clones, approximately 96% of them appearing once. Input material: naive CD4+ T cells sorted from blood. Noted subset: CD45RA+ positively selected. The source of these receptors is a man aged 18 to 35 in good health.

The genes are TRBV23-1 and TRBJ1-5; maybe TRBD1 (6 bases). TRBV23-1 is noted as an ORF with a role that remains uncertain. This CDR3 region has 18 residues. The V end was cut by 4 bases, the J end by 4 bases, with 23 bases between. The CDR3 reads CASSRPGHKFTDNQPQHF. For the CDR3, the DNA is TGCGCCAGCAGTCGCCCGGGACACAAGTTTACCGATAATCAGCCCCAGCATTTT.

The chain recombines TRBV2 with TRBJ2-7; 7 bases align to TRBD2. Per the germline V gene, CDR1 is SNHLY and CDR2 is FYNNEI. With V trimmed by 5 bases and J by 0 bases, 10 bases remained unmatched. CDR3 length: 16 residues. The CDR3 sequence is CASSRSWGGSSYEQYF. DNA of the CDR3: TGTGCCAGCAGTCGTTCGTGGGGCGGGAGCTCCTACGAGCAGTACTTC.

This chain links TRBV14 with TRBJ2-7; D might be TRBD1 (6 bases). This CDR3 contains 13 residues. Germline V gives CDR1 SGHDN, CDR2 FVKESK. V gave up 8 bases and J gave up 0 bases, with 11 bases separating them. The DNA of the CDR3 is TGTGCCAGCGGCAGGGACACCTCCTACGAGCAGTACTTC. It encodes CASGRDTSYEQYF. The full variable domain, its missing parts supplied by reference TRBV14 and TRBJ2-7, is EAGVTQFPSHSVIEKGQTVTLRCDPISGHDNLYWYRRVMGKEIKFLLHFVKESKQDESGMPNNRFLAERTGGTYSTLKVQPAELEDSGVYFCASGRDTSYEQYFGPGTRLTVT.

The CDR3 nucleotides are TGCGCCAGCAGCTTGTGGTCGGGGGAGGCCGGGGAGCTGTTTTTT. Encoded protein: CASSLWSGEAGELFF. V gene TRBV5-1 combines with J gene TRBJ2-2; TRBD2 is a possible D gene (6 bases). The CDR3 is 15 residues long. V was cut by 1 base and J by 6 bases, with 13 bases left in between. The germline gives CDR1 SGHRS, CDR2 YFSETQ.

DNA of the CDR3: TGTGCCAGCAGTGATCGGCAGTACTCTGGAAACACCATATATTTT. Its protein is CASSDRQYSGNTIYF. V is TRBV2 and J is TRBJ1-3; D is uncertain. CDR3 length equals 15 residues. Per germline, CDR1 SNHLY and CDR2 FYNNEI. V was trimmed by 3 bases and J by 0 bases, leaving 9 bases between them. Together with reference TRBV2 and TRBJ1-3, the CDR3 gives the full variable domain: EPEVTQTPSHQVTQMGQEVILRCVPISNHLYFYWYRQILGQKVEFLVSFYNNEISEKSEIFDDQFSVERPDGSNFTLKIRSTKLEDSAMYFCASSDRQYSGNTIYFGEGSWLTVV.

The chain employs TRBV5-4 and TRBJ1-2; 7 positions match TRBD1. V shed 4 bases and J 4 bases; nucleotides not matched to a gene: 10. CDR1 is SGHNT and CDR2 is YYREEE in the germline V gene (reference sequence). The CDR3 has 15 amino acids. The CDR3 region has the DNA TGTGCCAGCAGCATGACGGGACAGCTTAGCTATGGCTACACCTTC. Amino acid sequence: CASSMTGQLSYGYTF.

The gene calls are TRBV4-2 and TRBJ2-7; 10 bases fit TRBD2. V lost 0 bases and J lost 7; bases outside the gene matches: 9. CDR1 is LGHNA, CDR2 YNFKEQ, per germline. The CDR3 totals 16 residues. CDR3 loop: CASSQDSLAGEREQYF. The CDR3 DNA is TGTGCCAGCAGCCAAGATAGCCTAGCGGGGGAGCGGGAGCAGTACTTC.

The CDR3 DNA reads TGTGCCATCAGGGGGACAGGGGAAGGGGAGCAGTTCTTC. It encodes CAIRGTGEGEQFF. The chain recombines TRBV10-3 with TRBJ2-1; the match to TRBD1 covers 10 bases. The CDR3 extends over 13 amino acids. The V gene's germline CDR1 is ENHRY and CDR2 SYGVKD. The junction had 6 bases not matched to a gene; V was cut back by 6 bases and J by 10 bases.

This clone was seen only once. The chain uses TRBV7-8 and TRBJ1-3, with TRBD1 identical over 8 bases. Germline CDR1 is SGHVS and CDR2 is FQNEAQ. J was trimmed by 4 bases and V by 2 bases; bases with no gene match: 13. The CDR3 is 18 amino acids. The CDR3 here is CASSLYPPGQAKGNTIYF. CDR3 DNA: TGTGCCAGCAGCTTATACCCTCCGGGACAGGCAAAGGGAAACACCATATATTTT.

The V call is TRBV2, the J call TRBJ2-3; TRBD2 agrees at 16 bases. V shed 9 bases, J shed 5 bases, and the junction held 17 bases outside the gene matches. There are 19 residues in the CDR3. Germline CDR1 reads SNHLY; CDR2 reads FYNNEI. In nucleotides, the CDR3 is TGTGCCAGTACTTTTGCCGGGACTAGCGGGGGGGCCAGGGTAGATACGCAGTATTTT. Protein sequence: CASTFAGTSGGARVDTQYF.

This rearrangement joins TRBV28 to TRBJ1-2, with D hard to call. The length of the CDR3 is 15 residues. Trimming left V 3 bases short and J 6 bases short, with 17 bases between. The germline CDR1 and CDR2 sequences are MDHEN and SYDVKM. CDR3 in DNA: TGTGCCAGCAGTTTTTTCGGTTCCTTGGAAGATGGCTACACCTTC. It codes for CASSFFGSLEDGYTF.

This chain connects TRBV4-1 to TRBJ2-3; D may be TRBD2 (6 bases). In germline, CDR1 is MGHRA, CDR2 YSYEKL. The germline V and J ends were trimmed by 2 bases and 7 bases, with 25 bases remaining between them. This CDR3 spans 18 amino acids. The CDR3 region has the DNA TGCGCCAGCAGCCAAAGGAGCCGCCCGGGCGGGAAGGGAAATACGCAGTATTTT. Protein sequence: CASSQRSRPGGKGNTQYF.

For this clone: This same CDR3 is encoded by further DNA sequences in the sample. This rearrangement joins TRBV9 to TRBJ2-1; 8 positions match TRBD2. Per the germline V gene, CDR1 is SGDLS and CDR2 is YYNGEE. The CDR3 runs 15 residues. Trimming took 3 bases from V and 4 from J; bases not matched to a gene: 6. The CDR3 bases are TGTGCCAGCAGCGAAAGCGGGAGCTCATACAATGAGCAGTTCTTC. This gives the protein CASSESGSSYNEQFF.

Regarding this clone: Other DNA sequences in the same sample also yield this CDR3. V is TRBV6-5 and J is TRBJ2-5; TRBD1 aligns across 8 bases. The CDR3 loop spans 14 amino acids. The V gene end was trimmed by 5 bases and the J gene end by 0 bases; junction bases not matched to a gene: 2. Germline V CDR1 and CDR2: MNHEY, SVGAGI. This CDR3 reads CASSLTGDQETQYF. CDR3 DNA: TGTGCCAGCAGTCTGACAGGGGACCAAGAGACCCAGTACTTC.

Here the CDR3 reads CASSVGQGAQYEQYF. CDR3 sequence (DNA): TGTGCCAGCAGCGTAGGACAGGGGGCGCAATACGAGCAGTACTTC. The chain uses TRBV9 and TRBJ2-7; 10 bases line up with TRBD1. Germline assignment: CDR1 SGDLS and CDR2 YYNGEE. The J segment lost 4 bases and the V segment lost 0 bases, leaving 4 bases of the junction unmatched. The CDR3 runs to 15 residues.

The J gene is TRBJ2-1, the V gene TRBV5-1, with D perhaps TRBD2 (5 bases). The CDR3 is 15 amino acids. Germline V lookup: CDR1 SGHRS, CDR2 YFSETQ. The V and J ends lost 4 bases and 5 bases respectively, with 16 bases between them. CDR3 sequence (DNA): TGCGCCAGCAGCCCCGGGGATAGCGAACACAATGAGCAGTTCTTC. The encoded protein is CASSPGDSEHNEQFF.

This clone was observed a few times. The rearrangement links TRBV30 to TRBJ1-1; 7 nucleotides match TRBD1. The germline V gene encodes CDR1 GTSNPN and CDR2 SVGIG (reference sequence). The CDR3 length is 11 residues. The trim removed 4 bases at V and 7 bases at J, leaving 3 bases unmatched. The chain's CDR3 is CAWKGQREAFF. The CDR3 DNA is TGTGCCTGGAAGGGACAGCGTGAAGCTTTCTTT.

The chain combines TRBV18 with TRBJ1-4; D unresolved. The CDR3 is 14 residues long. V gave up 3 bases and J gave up 7 bases, with 12 bases separating them. The germline V gene has CDR1 KGHSH and CDR2 LQKENI. CDR3 DNA sequence: TGTGCCAGCTCACCGTTACAGTCGCGTGAAAAACTGTTTTTT. This codes for CASSPLQSREKLFF.

As DNA, the CDR3 is TGCAGCGTGAGGGAGCGGGAGGCCTACGAGCAGTACTTC. Translation gives CSVREREAYEQYF. The chain joins TRBV29-1 to TRBJ2-5; TRBD2 aligns across 9 bases. Near its end, the DNA agrees better with TRBJ2-7, so the J call may be wrong. The germline V gene encodes CDR1 SQVTM and CDR2 ANQGSEA. This CDR3 comprises 13 residues.

The chain links TRBV18 to TRBJ2-5, with D perhaps matching TRBD1 (5 bases). V dropped 3 bases and J dropped 3 bases, with 14 bases sitting between them. From germline, CDR1 is KGHSH and CDR2 LQKENI. The CDR3 is made up of 15 amino acids. Here the CDR3 reads CASSPGQGGKETQYF. The DNA for the CDR3 is TGTGCCAGCTCACCGGGTCAGGGCGGCAAAGAGACCCAGTACTTC.

The genes are TRBV12-5 and TRBJ2-1; 12 nucleotides match TRBD2. The J segment lost 6 bases and the V segment lost 1 base, leaving 22 bases of the junction unmatched. Germline loops: CDR1 LGHNT, CDR2 FRNRAP. The CDR3 has 22 residues. CDR3 nucleotides: TGTGCTAGTGGTTTGGGGGTTTGGACAGACAGGGGTGGACTAGCGGGGACCAATGAGCAGTTCTTC. The encoded protein is CASGLGVWTDRGGLAGTNEQFF.

This chain joins TRBV5-1 and TRBJ2-1; either TRBD1 or TRBD2 may fit D (6 bases each). V dropped 0 bases and J dropped 7 bases, with 14 bases sitting between them. The CDR3 is 15 amino acids. Germline values: CDR1 SGHRS, CDR2 YFSETQ. Written as DNA, the CDR3 is TGCGCCAGCAGCTTGGGAGGGGGGCTCGATAATGAGCAGTTCTTC. This codes for CASSLGGGLDNEQFF.

This clone has only a few counts. The rearrangement uses TRBV6-5 and TRBJ1-5; D is unresolved. Trimming left V 8 bases short and J 5 bases short, with 13 bases between. The germline gives CDR1 MNHEY, CDR2 SVGAGI. The length of the CDR3 is 13 residues. Here the CDR3 reads CASEAAVDQPQHF. The CDR3 DNA reads TGTGCCAGCGAGGCCGCAGTCGATCAGCCCCAGCATTTT.